The table lists the clone carrying this T cell receptor beta chain with a few counts. V dropped 0 bases and J dropped 2 bases, with 8 bases sitting between them. The CDR3 runs 14 residues. The germline gives CDR1 SGHNT, CDR2 YYREEE (reference sequence). This sample is part of a study of PD-1 blockade in classical Hodgkin lymphoma. In every patient, relapse followed autologous stem cell transplantation, while exposure to brentuximab vedotin differed. The repertoire was sequenced with immunoSEQ multiplex PCR; TCRdb's copy has only in-frame clones and lacks some. The sample lists under 40,000 clones, approximately 82% seen once, with around 17% in the top ten.

The gene calls are TRBV5-4 and TRBJ1-2; D is unresolved. This sequence originates from a human donor with classical Hodgkin lymphoma. The sequences come from peripheral blood mononuclear cells (PBMCs), collected before the second cycle of nivolumab. The DNA of the CDR3 is TGTGCCAGCAGCTTGGATCAGCTGAACTATGGCTACACCTTC. Protein sequence: CASSLDQLNYGYTF.